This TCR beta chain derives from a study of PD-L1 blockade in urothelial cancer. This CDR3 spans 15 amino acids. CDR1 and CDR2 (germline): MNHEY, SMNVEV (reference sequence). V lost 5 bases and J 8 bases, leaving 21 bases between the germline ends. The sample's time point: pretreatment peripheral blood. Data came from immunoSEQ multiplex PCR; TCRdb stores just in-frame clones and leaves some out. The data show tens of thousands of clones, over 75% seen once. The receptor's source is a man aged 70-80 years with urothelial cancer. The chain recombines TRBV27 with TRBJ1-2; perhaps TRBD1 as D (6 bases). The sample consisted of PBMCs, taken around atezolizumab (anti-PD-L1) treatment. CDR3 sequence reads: CASSPQQGGEKGYTF. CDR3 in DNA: TGTGCCAGCAGTCCTCAACAGGGTGGAGAGAAGGGCTACACCTTC.